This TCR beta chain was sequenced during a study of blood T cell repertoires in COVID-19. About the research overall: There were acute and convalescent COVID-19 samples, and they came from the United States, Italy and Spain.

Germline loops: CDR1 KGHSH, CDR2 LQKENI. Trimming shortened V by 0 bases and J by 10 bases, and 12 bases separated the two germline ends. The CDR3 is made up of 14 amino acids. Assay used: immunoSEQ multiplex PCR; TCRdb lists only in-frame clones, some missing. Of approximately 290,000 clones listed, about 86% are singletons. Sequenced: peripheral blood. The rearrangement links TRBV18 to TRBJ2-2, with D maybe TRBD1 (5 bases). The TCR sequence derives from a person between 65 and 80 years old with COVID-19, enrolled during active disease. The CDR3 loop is CASSPPGRAAELFF. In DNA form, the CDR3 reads TGTGCCAGCTCACCACCGGGCAGGGCGGCGGAGCTGTTTTTT.